What follows are 22 T cell receptor beta chains derived from one specimen sequenced in a study of T cell clonotyping in hematopoietic cell transplantation. Time point in this sample: recipient sample about 28 days before transplant, after cytoreduction. Some clones are missing from TCRdb's copy, which holds only in-frame ones; the method was immunoSEQ multiplex PCR. The table lists 45,000 or so clones, roughly 80% of them singletons, with 5% to 6.5% in the top ten. Specimen: peripheral blood mononuclear cells, collected before stem cell transplant. Every receptor here comes from a man in his sixties with myelodysplastic syndrome. Some clones in this sample may be carry-over from other donors' samples.

The V gene is TRBV5-1, the J gene TRBJ2-7; no definite D call. CDR1 is SGHRS, CDR2 YFSETQ, per germline. The CDR3 covers 13 residues. Between the trimmed V and J ends, which lost 2 bases and 0 bases, there was a span of 6 bases. Written as DNA, the CDR3 is TGCGCCAGCAGCTTTTCGGTCTCCTACGAGCAGTACTTC. As protein: CASSFSVSYEQYF.

The chain links TRBV4-3 to TRBJ2-4; D may correspond to TRBD1 or TRBD2 (6 bases each). Trimming shortened V by 4 bases and J by 0 bases, and 13 bases separated the two germline ends. The CDR3 totals 16 residues. CDR1 is LGHNA and CDR2 is YSLEER in the germline V gene. As DNA, the CDR3 is TGCGCCAGCAGCCCAGGGGCGGGACTAGCCAAAAACATTCAGTACTTC. Protein: CASSPGAGLAKNIQYF.

V is TRBV7-6 and J is TRBJ2-3, with 12 nucleotides matching TRBD2. V gave up 1 base and J gave up 6 bases; unmatched junction bases: 11. CDR1 and CDR2 (germline): SGHVS, FNYEAQ. The length of the CDR3 is 18 residues. The CDR3 protein is CASSLGLAGGSSLDTQYF. The CDR3 DNA reads as TGTGCCAGCAGCTTAGGGCTAGCGGGGGGGTCCTCCTTGGATACGCAGTATTTT.

This rearrangement joins TRBV30 to TRBJ2-5; 9 bases are shared with TRBD2. Germline assignment: CDR1 GTSNPN and CDR2 SVGIG (reference sequence). Trimming removed 0 bases from V and 1 base from J; junction bases left unmatched: 3. This CDR3 has 15 residues. The CDR3 protein is CAWSVGGGVQETQYF. In DNA, the CDR3 is TGTGCCTGGAGTGTCGGCGGGGGGGTCCAAGAGACCCAGTACTTC.

This clone was detected once. The chain links TRBV2 to TRBJ2-1; 7 nucleotides line up with TRBD1. The CDR3 sequence is 15 residues long. The germline V gene encodes CDR1 SNHLY and CDR2 FYNNEI. V shed 5 bases and J 9 bases; nucleotides not matched to a gene: 13. The CDR3 spells CASSTFVAGGGEQFF. The CDR3 DNA is TGTGCCAGCAGTACATTTGTGGCAGGGGGTGGTGAGCAGTTCTTC.

The chain combines TRBV11-2 with TRBJ2-2, with D perhaps matching TRBD1 (5 bases). Germline lookup yields CDR1 SGHAT and CDR2 FQNNGV. Trimming pared 2 bases from V and 2 bases from J, leaving 15 bases between. This CDR3 region has 17 residues. In DNA, the CDR3 is TGTGCCAGCAGCTTATCGACCGCTGGACATAACACCGGGGAGCTGTTTTTT. This translates into CASSLSTAGHNTGELFF.

The rearrangement uses TRBV5-1 and TRBJ2-5; D tentatively fits TRBD1 or TRBD2 (5 bases each). V lost 2 bases to trimming and J lost 5 bases, with 10 bases between them. The CDR3 spans 13 residues. CDR1 is SGHRS, CDR2 YFSETQ, per germline. The CDR3 spells CASSFGGMETQYF. The CDR3 DNA is TGCGCCAGCAGCTTTGGGGGAATGGAGACCCAGTACTTC.

The chain recombines TRBV15 with TRBJ2-3; weak D call: TRBD1 (6 bases). This CDR3 has 14 amino acids. Trimming removed 8 bases at V and 9 bases at J, with 21 bases between. The germline CDR1 and CDR2 sequences are LNHNV and YYDKDF (reference sequence). The CDR3: CATRPDRIVTTQYF. The CDR3 bases are TGTGCCACCCGGCCAGACAGGATTGTAACGACGCAGTATTTT.

The rearrangement uses TRBV14 and TRBJ2-5; no firm D call. The V end lost 2 bases, the J end lost 5 bases, and 9 bases lay between the germline ends. From germline, CDR1 is SGHDN and CDR2 FVKESK. The CDR3 is 13 amino acids. The CDR3 reads CASSQYLGETQYF. CDR3 DNA: TGTGCCAGCAGCCAATACTTAGGGGAGACCCAGTACTTC.

The gene calls are TRBV6-1 and TRBJ2-4, with 8 positions matching TRBD2. This CDR3 has 16 amino acids. Germline CDR1 MNHNS, CDR2 SASEGT. With V trimmed by 2 bases and J by 11 bases, 14 bases remained unmatched. CDR3 nucleotides: TGTGCCAGCAGTGAACTGCGAGCGGGGGCCTATCCCTTTCAGTACTTC. Translating it yields CASSELRAGAYPFQYF.

A few counts support this clone. The chain is built from TRBV28 and TRBJ2-7, with D possibly being TRBD1 (5 bases). V gave up 8 bases and J gave up 3 bases, with 14 bases separating them. The CDR3 runs to 13 residues. In germline, CDR1 is MDHEN, CDR2 SYDVKM. CDR3 bases: TGTGCCAGCTTATCGACAGACATCTACGAGCAGTACTTC. It yields the protein CASLSTDIYEQYF.

The chain links TRBV30 to TRBJ1-6; 8 nucleotides align to TRBD1. CDR3 length equals 14 residues. Germline V gene lookup returns CDR1 GTSNPN and CDR2 SVGIG (reference sequence). V shed 3 bases and J 6 bases; nucleotides not matched to a gene: 4. The CDR3 region is CAWSGDRGNSPLHF. The CDR3 nucleotides read TGTGCCTGGAGCGGCGACAGGGGTAATTCACCCCTCCACTTT. The whole variable domain, filled in from reference TRBV30 and TRBJ1-6, reads SQTIHQWPATLVQPVGSPLSLECTVEGTSNPNLYWYRQAAGRGLQLLFYSVGIGQISSEVPQNLSASRPQDRQFILSSKKLLLSDSGFYLCAWSGDRGNSPLHFGNGTRLTVT.

In its sample, this clone was seen a few times. The chain recombines TRBV2 with TRBJ2-5; 8 nucleotides align to TRBD1. CDR1 and CDR2 (germline): SNHLY, FYNNEI. This CDR3 has 14 amino acids. Trimming took 4 bases from V and 4 from J; bases not matched to a gene: 5. CDR3 loop: CASSGDRGGETQYF. In nucleotides, the CDR3 is TGTGCCAGCAGTGGAGACAGGGGTGGAGAGACCCAGTACTTC.

The rearrangement uses TRBV27 and TRBJ2-7; D remains ambiguous. Germline CDR1 and CDR2: MNHEY and SMNVEV (reference sequence). The V and J ends lost 10 bases and 4 bases respectively, with 14 bases between them. CDR3 length: 12 residues. The CDR3 coding sequence is TGTGCCACCTCACTAACCGGATACGAGCAGTACTTC. Translating it yields CATSLTGYEQYF.

This clone has only a few counts. The chain joins TRBV19 to TRBJ1-4; no reliable D call. This CDR3 has 17 residues. Looked up from germline, CDR1 is LNHDA and CDR2 is SQIVND (reference sequence). V was cut by 5 bases and J by 6 bases, with 22 bases left in between. The CDR3 coding sequence is TGTGCCAGTAGTGTCCCCGGGCCACAAGTTCTTGATGAAAAACTGTTTTTT. This translates into CASSVPGPQVLDEKLFF.

The sample holds one count of this clone. The chain links TRBV21-1 to TRBJ2-2; the table's TRBD2 call for D was not verified on the DNA. TRBV21-1 is given as a pseudogene. This CDR3 has 15 amino acids. In DNA, the CDR3 is TGTGCCAGCAGCAAAGATCGGGTTGACACCGGGGAGCTGTTTTTT. Protein: CASSKDRVDTGELFF.

V is TRBV7-3 and J is TRBJ1-1, with D possibly TRBD1 on 6 matching bases. V was trimmed by 5 bases and J by 1 base, leaving 8 bases between them. Germline values: CDR1 SGHTA, CDR2 FQGTGA. The CDR3 has 13 amino acids. Here the CDR3 reads CASSLQGNTEAFF. The CDR3, as DNA: TGTGCCAGCAGCCTACAGGGGAACACTGAAGCTTTCTTT.

The chain is built from TRBV19 and TRBJ2-1; D is uncertain. Trimming pared 7 bases from V and 2 bases from J, leaving 12 bases between. The CDR3 totals 14 residues. CDR1 and CDR2 (germline): LNHDA, SQIVND (reference sequence). Written as DNA, the CDR3 is TGTGCCAGTACGAAAATAGGCGCCTACAATGAGCAGTTCTTC. Amino acids: CASTKIGAYNEQFF.

V is TRBV21-1 and J is TRBJ1-1. TRBV21-1 is a pseudogene locus. The CDR3 length is 13 residues. CDR3 sequence: CASSPGPNTEAFF. DNA for the CDR3: TGTGCCAGCAGTCCGGGGCCCAACACTGAAGCTTTCTTT.

The chain carries TRBV28 and TRBJ2-2; possible D gene TRBD2, 6 bases. CDR3 size: 13 residues. The germline V and J ends were trimmed by 10 bases and 1 base, with 10 bases remaining between them. Germline CDR1 MDHEN, CDR2 SYDVKM. CDR3 nucleotides: TGTGCCACGATGCGGGGGAACACCGGGGAGCTGTTTTTT. Protein: CATMRGNTGELFF.

The V call is TRBV7-8, the J call TRBJ1-3; D remains ambiguous. The V end lost 4 bases, the J end lost 4 bases, and 8 bases lay between the germline ends. This CDR3 is 13 amino acids long. The germline gives CDR1 SGHVS, CDR2 FQNEAQ. CDR3 residues: CASSWINGNTIYF. CDR3 DNA sequence: TGTGCCAGCAGCTGGATCAACGGAAACACCATATATTTT.

The chain joins TRBV2 to TRBJ1-5; TRBD1 might be the D (5 bases). The CDR3 is 15 residues long. Trimming pared 4 bases from V and 2 bases from J, leaving 12 bases between. Germline V CDR1 and CDR2: SNHLY, FYNNEI. The CDR3 DNA reads as TGTGCCAGCAGTGGAGGGGCCGCGGGCAATCAGCCCCAGCATTTT. It translates to CASSGGAAGNQPQHF.